Detailed here is one T cell receptor (beta chain). This study enrolled people aged about 18 to 95 from approximately 25 US geographic areas. Participants were placed into cohorts based on the clinical history they reported. This CDR3 is built from 14 residues. The V and J ends lost 1 base and 0 bases respectively, with 6 bases between them. Germline-derived CDR1 and CDR2 are MNHEY and SMNVEV (reference sequence). TCRdb's copy holds only in-frame clones and misses some; the assay was immunoSEQ multiplex PCR. The profile covers 360,000 or so clones, with about 90% appearing a single time and approximately 3% taken by the ten largest. These data are taken from a study of blood T cell repertoires in COVID-19. As for the study in general: Whether acute or convalescent, the COVID-19 samples came from the United States, Italy and Spain.

This receptor was taken from a woman in her 30s who had recovered from COVID-19. The sample consisted of PBMCs or T cells enriched from blood (not recorded which). The V call is TRBV27, the J call TRBJ2-5, with D possibly matching TRBD1 (5 bases). CDR3 coding DNA: TGTGCCAGCAGTTTATGGGGCGACCAAGAGACCCAGTACTTC. Encoded protein: CASSLWGDQETQYF.